The 27 T cell receptor beta chains below were found in one sample sequenced in a study of blood T cell repertoires in COVID-19. This table comes from immunoSEQ multiplex PCR, and its TCRdb copy is limited to in-frame clones, with some not included. Here the sample spans about 210,000 clones, about 87% being singletons. Source material: PBMCs or T cells enriched from blood (not recorded which). All receptors come from a middle-aged woman with acute COVID-19.

This chain connects TRBV4-3 to TRBJ1-3; TRBD1 might be the D (5 bases). Germline CDR1 reads LGHNA; CDR2 reads YSLEER. V was pared by 0 bases and J by 6 bases, with 18 bases between. The CDR3 has 17 residues. CDR3 residues: CASSQEMDTVGENTIYF. The CDR3 bases are TGCGCCAGCAGCCAAGAAATGGACACCGTGGGTGAAAACACCATATATTTT.

V usage is TRBV4-2 and J usage is TRBJ2-3, with 8 bases matching TRBD1. Trimming at V came to 4 bases and at J to 5 bases, leaving 14 bases not matched to a gene. Per germline, CDR1 LGHNA and CDR2 YNFKEQ. The CDR3 totals 17 residues. CDR3 in amino acids: CASSRGSRDRRLDTQYF. In nucleotides, the CDR3 is TGTGCCAGCAGCCGCGGAAGCCGGGACAGGAGATTAGATACGCAGTATTTT.

This clone occurred many times. The chain is built from TRBV6-2 or TRBV6-3 and TRBJ1-2, with 7 bases aligning to TRBD1. V trimming: 5 bases; J trimming: 4 bases; junction bases outside the gene matches: 7. This CDR3 spans 14 amino acids. From germline, CDR1 is MNHEY and CDR2 SVGEGT. The CDR3 nucleotides are TGTGCCAGCAGTGACACAGGGGACGGCTATGGCTACACCTTC. It is translated as CASSDTGDGYGYTF.

This sequence joins TRBV28 and TRBJ1-1; D possibly corresponds to TRBD1 (6 bases). From germline, CDR1 is MDHEN and CDR2 SYDVKM. There are 14 residues in the CDR3. V lost 9 bases and J 6 bases, leaving 20 bases between the germline ends. For the CDR3, the DNA is TGTGCCAGTCTTTGGGGGGGCGGAGGTGCTGAAGCTTTCTTT. Residues: CASLWGGGGAEAFF.

This chain uses TRBV2 with TRBJ2-1; D gene uncertain. CDR1 SNHLY and CDR2 FYNNEI come from the germline V gene. The CDR3 contains 11 residues. Trimming pared 6 bases from V and 10 bases from J, leaving 10 bases between. CDR3 loop: CASSPVVEQFF. CDR3 DNA: TGTGCCAGCAGCCCGGTGGTAGAGCAGTTCTTC.

This chain connects TRBV10-3 to TRBJ2-3, with a tentative D call TRBD2 (5 bases). The germline gives CDR1 ENHRY, CDR2 SYGVKD. V lost 5 bases and J 2 bases, leaving 8 bases between the germline ends. The CDR3 contains 13 residues. The CDR3 loop is CAISPGNTDTQYF. CDR3 coding DNA: TGTGCCATCAGTCCGGGAAACACAGATACGCAGTATTTT.

The chain joins TRBV6-5 to TRBJ1-2; no firm D call. Trimming took 0 bases from V and 7 from J, leaving 15 bases between them. This CDR3 comprises 15 residues. The germline CDR1 and CDR2 sequences are MNHEY and SVGAGI. CDR3 region: CASSYSNTQEVGYTF. In DNA, the CDR3 is TGTGCCAGCAGTTACTCGAATACCCAGGAGGTTGGCTACACCTTC.

The chain combines TRBV27 with TRBJ2-2, with D unresolved. The CDR3 sequence is 15 residues long. V shed 5 bases and J shed 1 base, with 11 bases lying between them. Germline CDR1 and CDR2: MNHEY and SMNVEV (reference sequence). The CDR3 is CASSPWAGNTGELFF. The CDR3 region has the DNA TGTGCCAGCAGTCCTTGGGCAGGGAACACCGGGGAGCTGTTTTTT.

The rearrangement joins TRBV19 to TRBJ2-2; the D gene is possibly TRBD2 (6 bases). Per germline, CDR1 LNHDA and CDR2 SQIVND (reference sequence). The CDR3 spans 15 residues. The V and J ends lost 5 bases and 0 bases respectively, with 10 bases between them. CDR3 sequence: CASSGGRTNTGELFF. CDR3 DNA: TGTGCCAGTAGTGGTGGGAGGACGAACACCGGGGAGCTGTTTTTT.

CDR3 in DNA: TGTGCCAGCAGTGAGACAGCCTATGGCTACACCTTC. This sequence encodes CASSETAYGYTF. V gene TRBV2 combines with J gene TRBJ1-2; a possible D gene is TRBD1 (5 bases). The V and J ends lost 3 bases and 4 bases respectively, with 6 bases between them. CDR1 is SNHLY and CDR2 is FYNNEI in the germline V gene. This CDR3 contains 12 residues.

Only a few counts were recorded for this clone. The chain is built from TRBV11-2 and TRBJ1-5; D may be TRBD1 (5 bases). The CDR3 loop spans 13 amino acids. Germline V gene sequence: CDR1 SGHAT, CDR2 FQNNGV. V gave up 5 bases and J gave up 7 bases, with 12 bases separating them. Here the CDR3 reads CASSVTDTQPQHF. CDR3 bases: TGTGCCAGCAGCGTGACAGATACCCAGCCCCAGCATTTT.

J is TRBJ2-3 and V is TRBV7-6; 7 bases fit TRBD2. V shed 5 bases and J 1 base; nucleotides not matched to a gene: 6. CDR3 length: 15 amino acids. CDR1 and CDR2 (germline): SGHVS, FNYEAQ. The CDR3 nucleotides are TGTGCCAGCAGCGATGGGGGGGGACGCACAGATACGCAGTATTTT. Its protein product is CASSDGGGRTDTQYF.

The chain uses TRBV5-4 and TRBJ1-1; 9 bases align to TRBD1. The J segment lost 6 bases and the V segment lost 3 bases, leaving 9 bases of the junction unmatched. The CDR3 covers 15 residues. CDR1 and CDR2 (germline): SGHNT, YYREEE (reference sequence). The DNA of the CDR3 is TGTGCCAGCAGCTACGACAGGGGGGTGGTCGCTGAAGCTTTCTTT. Translating it yields CASSYDRGVVAEAFF.

This clone was found once. The rearrangement uses TRBV19 and TRBJ2-7; 9 bases map to TRBD2. There are 16 residues in the CDR3. Germline-derived CDR1 and CDR2 are LNHDA and SQIVND (reference sequence). Trimming removed 1 base from V and 0 bases from J; junction bases left unmatched: 4. CDR3 nucleotide sequence: TGTGCCAGTAGTATAGTGGGGCGGGAGGGCTCCTACGAGCAGTACGTC. Its protein is CASSIVGREGSYEQYV.

The chain links TRBV11-2 to TRBJ2-3; possible D gene TRBD1, 6 bases. Germline values: CDR1 SGHAT, CDR2 FQNNGV. This CDR3 has 16 amino acids. The V end was cut by 0 bases, the J end by 2 bases, with 12 bases between. This chain's CDR3 is CASSLDLDSSTDTQYF. The CDR3 DNA follows: TGTGCCAGCAGCTTAGATCTGGACAGTTCCACAGATACGCAGTATTTT.

The V and J genes are TRBV25-1 and TRBJ2-7; TRBD1 aligns across 8 bases. This CDR3 contains 14 residues. Germline CDR1 and CDR2: MGHDK and SYGVNS. The V gene end was trimmed by 6 bases and the J gene end by 0 bases; junction bases not matched to a gene: 4. Here the CDR3 reads CASRGQAVSYEQYF. As DNA, the CDR3 is TGTGCCAGCAGGGGACAGGCGGTCTCCTACGAGCAGTACTTC.

V is TRBV4-1 and J is TRBJ1-5; TRBD1 matches 9 bases. The CDR3 covers 15 residues. Germline V lookup: CDR1 MGHRA, CDR2 YSYEKL. J gave up 7 bases and V 2 bases, and 6 bases lay outside the gene matches. Here the CDR3 DNA reads TGCGCCAGCAGCCAAAGCGACAGGGGGGTCCAGCCCCAGCATTTT. Its translation is CASSQSDRGVQPQHF.

The chain carries TRBV7-2 and TRBJ2-3, with a possible D match to TRBD2 (6 bases). This CDR3 has 15 residues. Germline assignment: CDR1 SGHTA and CDR2 FQGNSA. Trimming removed 5 bases from V and 7 bases from J, with 19 bases in between. The CDR3 region has the DNA TGTGCCAGCAGCCCAAAACGGGGGTCCGGAAATACGCAGTATTTT. It codes for CASSPKRGSGNTQYF.

The V call is TRBV7-2, the J call TRBJ1-3, with D perhaps TRBD1 (5 bases). Germline lookup yields CDR1 SGHTA and CDR2 FQGNSA. The V and J ends lost 6 bases and 0 bases respectively, with 12 bases between them. The CDR3 is made up of 15 amino acids. CDR3 loop: CASSRLTVSGNTIYF. CDR3 nucleotides: TGTGCCAGCAGTCGGTTGACAGTCTCTGGAAACACCATATATTTT.

This clone was recorded once. Germline is not matched at one junction end, which may reflect a read error. CDR3 amino acids: CASSVASGGSGEQYF. CDR3 nucleotides: TGTGCCAGCAGCGTAGCATCAGGGGGCTCGGGCGAGCAGTACTTC. The J gene is TRBJ2-7, the V gene TRBV7-9, with TRBD1 identical over 8 bases. This CDR3 contains 15 residues. CDR1 SEHNR and CDR2 FQNEAQ come from the germline V gene (reference sequence).

The chain combines TRBV21-1 with TRBJ1-4; TRBD1, the D gene given by the table, was not confirmed from the DNA. TRBV21-1 is assigned pseudogene status. This CDR3 spans 12 amino acids. The chain's CDR3 is CASSRTGEKLFF. CDR3 DNA sequence: TGTGCCAGCAGCAGAACAGGGGAAAAACTGTTTTTT.

The rearrangement uses TRBV5-1 and TRBJ2-5; 12 nucleotides agree with TRBD2. V was clipped by 0 bases and J by 4 bases; unmatched bases: 7. Germline V CDR1 and CDR2: SGHRS, YFSETQ. The CDR3 is 17 residues long. CDR3 nucleotide sequence: TGCGCCAGCAGCTTGGACCTAGCGGGAGGGCGGGGAGAGACCCAGTACTTC. Its protein is CASSLDLAGGRGETQYF.

This chain links TRBV7-9 with TRBJ2-1, with TRBD1 identical over 7 bases. Germline CDR1 and CDR2: SEHNR and FQNEAQ (reference sequence). The V and J ends lost 3 bases and 1 base, in that order; junction bases with no gene match: 3. The CDR3 is 15 amino acids. CDR3 protein: CASSLADRSYNEQFF. The CDR3 DNA reads as TGTGCCAGCAGCTTGGCGGACAGGTCCTACAATGAGCAGTTCTTC.

The chain uses TRBV19 and TRBJ2-2, with no clear D. V was cut by 3 bases and J by 2 bases, with 7 bases left in between. CDR3 length: 14 residues. Germline V lookup: CDR1 LNHDA, CDR2 SQIVND (reference sequence). CDR3 sequence: CASSILLNTGELFF. The CDR3 coding sequence is TGTGCCAGTAGTATCCTCCTCAACACCGGGGAGCTGTTTTTT.

This rearrangement joins TRBV5-1 to TRBJ2-1; 8 nucleotides match TRBD1. This CDR3 comprises 16 residues. The germline gives CDR1 SGHRS, CDR2 YFSETQ. The V and J ends lost 2 bases and 4 bases, in that order; junction bases with no gene match: 8. CDR3 in DNA: TGCGCCAGCAGCTTTGGTTCCGGACAGGGATACAATGAGCAGTTCTTC. Translation gives CASSFGSGQGYNEQFF.

The chain is built from TRBV2 and TRBJ1-1; the D is unclear. Per the germline V gene, CDR1 is SNHLY and CDR2 is FYNNEI. The CDR3 has 14 residues. V was shortened by 7 bases and J by 1 base, with 13 bases between the two germline ends. The CDR3: CASTDIMRNTEAFF. The CDR3, as DNA: TGTGCCAGCACCGATATTATGCGGAACACTGAAGCTTTCTTT.

By its share, this clone is medium-sized. V and J are TRBV6-1 and TRBJ1-2; D ambiguous. V was cut by 0 bases and J by 3 bases, with 17 bases left in between. The CDR3 runs to 17 residues. From germline, CDR1 is MNHNS and CDR2 SASEGT. CDR3 nucleotides: TGTGCCAGCAGTGAAGCTCATTGGACGGGAAGGGACTATGGCTACACCTTC. Its protein product is CASSEAHWTGRDYGYTF.